This T cell receptor (beta chain) was identified during a study of regulatory T cells in long-lasting Graves disease. With regard to this clonotype: This may stem from a read error, because a much larger clone lies one nucleotide away.

Time point here: persistent/refractory GD, antithyroid drugs over 5 years with positive TRAb. Generation of the TCR library employed RNA extracted from PBMCs. An endocrinology unit in Xi'an, China, supplied the patients. Library construction for TCR beta used iRepertoire HTBI primers and Arm-PCR of CDR3 regions. TCRdb fed the multiplex PCR reads into MiXCR, producing one record per CDR3 protein. Among a few hundred thousand distinct CDR3 sequences listed, around 22% were seen once. CDR3 length: 13 amino acids. The germline V gene has CDR1 SGHVS and CDR2 FQNEAQ. The sequences come from peripheral blood mononuclear cells (PBMCs), collected when the disease was refractory, from a patient treated with antithyroid drugs. The source is a female donor with Graves disease. V gene TRBV7-8 combines with J gene TRBJ1-5; TRBD1 might be the D (6 bases). Written as DNA, the CDR3 is TGTGCCGGCAGCAGGGGAGGCAATCAGCCCCAGCATTTT. Amino acid sequence: CAGSRGGNQPQHF.